A selection of T cell receptor beta chains follows, all from one sample in a study of neurological immune-mediated disorders. Using its own MiXCR run on the 5' RACE reads, TCRdb lists one record per CDR3 protein. The table lists fewer than 65,000 distinct CDR3 sequences, about 9.3% of them singletons, with about 5% in the top ten. What was sequenced was PBMCs. Receptors originate from a man in his 70s with HTLV-1-associated myelopathy (HAM/TSP). The CDR3 runs from the conserved cysteine through the conserved F or W. D genes are given only for firm matches. The size field is filled for only some rows; it gives once, few, many or a size class.

>TRBV24-1|TRBD2|few|TRBJ2-5
CATSESTQGLAEQETQYF
TGTGCCACCAGTGAAAGTACTCAGGGACTAGCGGAGCAAGAGACCCAGTACTTC
>TRBV2|TRBD1|many|TRBJ2-3
CASGTDPRLDRVPDTQYF
TGTGCCAGCGGCACCGATCCCCGCCTGGACAGGGTCCCAGATACGCAGTATTTT
>TRBV5-5|-|many|TRBJ2-2
CASSFLGGQNTGELFF
TGTGCCAGCAGCTTTCTAGGCGGACAGAACACCGGGGAGCTGTTTTTT
>TRBV19|-|many|TRBJ1-1
CASIKTNTEAFF
TGTGCCAGTATAAAAACCAACACTGAAGCTTTCTTT
>TRBV5-1|TRBD2|many|TRBJ2-3
CASRTSGSRDTQYF
TGCGCCAGCAGGACTAGCGGGAGTCGGGATACGCAGTATTTT
>TRBV6-5|-|many|TRBJ1-2
CASSFRPLYSYGYTF
TGTGCCAGCAGTTTCCGGCCTTTGTACTCCTATGGCTACACCTTC
>TRBV5-5|-|-|TRBJ2-1
CNSSLEALSYNEQFF
TGTAACAGCAGCTTGGAGGCCTTATCCTACAATGAGCAGTTCTTC
>TRBV20-1|TRBD1|many|TRBJ2-1
CSAVGTGNNEQFF
TGCAGTGCTGTCGGGACAGGGAACAATGAGCAGTTCTTC
>TRBV20-1|-|few|TRBJ2-7
CSARSGGFRYEQYF
TGCAGTGCTAGAAGCGGAGGGTTCCGCTACGAGCAGTACTTC
>TRBV7-9|TRBD2|-|TRBJ2-7
CASSLPREVEQYF
TGTGCCAGCAGCTTACCCCGGGAGGTCGAGCAGTACTTC
>TRBV3-1|TRBD2|many|TRBJ2-3
CASGLASTDTQYF
TGTGCCAGCGGACTAGCGAGCACAGATACGCAGTATTTT
>TRBV3-1|-|many|TRBJ2-2
CASSLAGGGTGELFF
TGTGCCAGCAGCCTCGCAGGGGGAGGGACCGGGGAGCTGTTTTTT
>TRBV7-8|TRBD1|many|TRBJ2-7
CASSFRTGLYEQYF
TGTGCCAGCAGCTTCCGGACAGGGTTGTACGAGCAGTACTTC
>TRBV9|-|many|TRBJ2-1
CASSVRPTSDEQFF
TGTGCCAGCAGCGTAAGGCCGACCTCAGATGAGCAGTTCTTC
>TRBV28|TRBD1|many|TRBJ2-7
CASSLKGARQYF
TGTGCCAGCAGTTTGAAGGGGGCACGGCAGTACTTC
>TRBV5-1|-|many|TRBJ2-2
CASSGFLAGELFF
TGCGCCAGCAGTGGATTTCTCGCCGGGGAGCTGTTTTTT
>TRBV7-9|-|many|TRBJ2-7
CASSGLGGRWNEQYF
TGTGCCAGCAGCGGGCTTGGGGGGCGTTGGAACGAGCAGTACTTC
>TRBV12-3/TRBV12-4|TRBD1|few|TRBJ2-1
CASREQGTPAHEQFF
TGTGCCAGCAGGGAACAGGGGACCCCGGCACATGAGCAGTTCTTC
>TRBV20-1|TRBD2|many|TRBJ2-3
CSASLREGIDTQYF
TGCAGTGCTAGCCTGCGGGAGGGAATAGATACGCAGTATTTT
>TRBV4-2|-|many|TRBJ1-1
CASSQSGTEAFF
TGTGCCAGCAGCCAATCGGGGACTGAAGCTTTCTTT
>TRBV12-3/TRBV12-4|-|many|TRBJ2-3
CASTPPGSDTQYF
TGTGCCAGCACCCCCCCGGGATCAGATACGCAGTATTTT
>TRBV28|-|many|TRBJ2-7
CASSLRGWVLPYEQYF
TGTGCCAGCAGTTTACGAGGGTGGGTCCTACCCTACGAGCAGTACTTC
>TRBV6-2/TRBV6-3|-|many|TRBJ2-5
CASTLPGARRGTQYF
TGTGCCAGCACCTTACCGGGGGCGCGAAGAGGGACCCAGTACTTC
>TRBV28|-|many|TRBJ1-1
CASSPTGGQSNTEAFF
TGTGCCAGCAGTCCCACCGGTGGACAGTCGAACACTGAAGCTTTCTTT
>TRBV4-3|-|many|TRBJ2-1
CASSYLAGTPFHEQFF
TGCGCCAGCAGCTACTTAGCCGGGACTCCCTTCCATGAGCAGTTCTTC
>TRBV7-2|-|many|TRBJ2-5
CASSAGSGKTQYF
TGTGCCAGCAGCGCTGGGTCGGGTAAGACCCAGTACTTC
>TRBV12-3/TRBV12-4|TRBD1|many|TRBJ2-6
CASRPGTVNSGANVLTF
TGTGCCAGCAGGCCCGGGACAGTTAACTCTGGGGCCAACGTCCTGACTTTC
>TRBV12-3/TRBV12-4|-|many|TRBJ2-3
CASSLIIFPSGTLPILDTQYF
TGTGCCAGCAGTCTAATAATTTTCCCATCCGGGACACTGCCAATTCTGGATACGCAGTATTTT
>TRBV21-1|-|few|TRBJ2-7
CASAGRGSSYEQYF
TGTGCCAGCGCCGGCCGCGGCAGCTCCTACGAGCAGTACTTC
>TRBV7-8|TRBD2|many|TRBJ2-1
CASSLWTSNEQFF
TGTGCCAGCAGCTTATGGACTAGCAATGAGCAGTTCTTC
>TRBV5-1|-|many|TRBJ2-7
CASSLEGRGAREQYF
TGCGCCAGCAGCTTGGAGGGCAGGGGGGCGCGTGAGCAGTACTTC
>TRBV24-1|-|many|TRBJ2-1
CATSDAPRGSKFF
TGTGCCACCAGTGATGCCCCGAGGGGGAGCAAGTTCTTC
>TRBV5-1|TRBD2|few|TRBJ2-1
CASSSGLAGPNNEQFF
TGCGCCAGCAGCTCGGGACTAGCGGGACCAAACAATGAGCAGTTCTTC
>TRBV3-1|TRBD2|-|TRBJ2-4
CASSPAGTSGSNIQYF
TGTGCCAGCAGCCCCGCCGGGACTAGCGGGAGCAACATTCAGTACTTC
>TRBV20-1|-|many|TRBJ1-1
CSARDGVAQGNTEAFF
TGCAGTGCTAGAGATGGGGTAGCTCAGGGGAACACTGAAGCTTTCTTT
>TRBV20-1|-|medium-sized|TRBJ1-1
CSARDAGRNTEAFF
TGCAGTGCTAGAGATGCGGGGCGGAACACTGAAGCTTTCTTT
>TRBV7-2|-|many|TRBJ2-5
CASSRVEWGTQYF
TGTGCCAGCAGCCGTGTAGAATGGGGGACCCAGTACTTC
>TRBV28|TRBD1|many|TRBJ2-7
CASPPPGQRASEQYF
TGTGCCAGCCCCCCTCCGGGACAGAGGGCTTCCGAGCAGTACTTC
>TRBV3-1|-|many|TRBJ1-2
CASSQVSSGYGYTF
TGTGCCAGCAGCCAAGTTTCGTCAGGGTATGGCTACACCTTC
>TRBV20-1|-|-|TRBJ1-4
CSARESGSGKLFF
TGCAGTGCTAGAGAATCGGGTTCGGGGAAACTGTTTTTT
>TRBV7-9|-|-|TRBJ2-7
CASSLSPYEQYF
TGTGCCAGCAGCTTATCCCCCTACGAGCAGTACTTC
>TRBV29-1|TRBD2|many|TRBJ2-4
CSVAQRETKNIQYF
TGCAGCGTTGCCCAGCGGGAGACCAAAAACATTCAGTACTTC
>TRBV18|-|many|TRBJ2-6
CASSPPRTGANVLTF
TGTGCCAGCTCACCACCCCGGACGGGGGCCAACGTCCTGACTTTC
>TRBV4-1|TRBD2|many|TRBJ2-3
CASSQTIRGLAGAADTQYF
TGCGCCAGCAGCCAAACGATACGTGGACTAGCGGGGGCCGCAGATACGCAGTATTTT
>TRBV5-1|-|once|TRBJ2-5
CASSLGAGEETQYF
TGCGCCAGCAGCTTGGGAGCAGGGGAAGAGACCCAGTACTTC